What follows describes a single T cell receptor beta chain. The CDR3 consists of 14 residues. Per germline, CDR1 SNHLY and CDR2 FYNNEI. V lost 4 bases to trimming and J lost 4 bases, with 11 bases between them. This sample is part of a study of blood T cell repertoires in COVID-19. Overall study: Samples taken during acute and convalescent COVID-19 were collected in the United States, Italy and Spain.

Per the original data handling: Amplifying reference gene primers gave estimates of nucleated cell counts. Some clones are missing from TCRdb's copy, which holds only in-frame ones; the method was immunoSEQ multiplex PCR. V and J calls and clone size are copied from that table; D and trimming were computed from the DNA. The data hold about 480,000 clones, with around 88% observed a single time. The clonotype comes from a woman aged 30 to 39 with acute or convalescent COVID-19. The sample comprised peripheral blood. This chain uses TRBV2 with TRBJ1-5; a possible D gene is TRBD1 (6 bases). The CDR3 DNA follows: TGTGCCAGCAGTGGTGGACAGCGGAATCAGCCCCAGCATTTT. Protein product: CASSGGQRNQPQHF.